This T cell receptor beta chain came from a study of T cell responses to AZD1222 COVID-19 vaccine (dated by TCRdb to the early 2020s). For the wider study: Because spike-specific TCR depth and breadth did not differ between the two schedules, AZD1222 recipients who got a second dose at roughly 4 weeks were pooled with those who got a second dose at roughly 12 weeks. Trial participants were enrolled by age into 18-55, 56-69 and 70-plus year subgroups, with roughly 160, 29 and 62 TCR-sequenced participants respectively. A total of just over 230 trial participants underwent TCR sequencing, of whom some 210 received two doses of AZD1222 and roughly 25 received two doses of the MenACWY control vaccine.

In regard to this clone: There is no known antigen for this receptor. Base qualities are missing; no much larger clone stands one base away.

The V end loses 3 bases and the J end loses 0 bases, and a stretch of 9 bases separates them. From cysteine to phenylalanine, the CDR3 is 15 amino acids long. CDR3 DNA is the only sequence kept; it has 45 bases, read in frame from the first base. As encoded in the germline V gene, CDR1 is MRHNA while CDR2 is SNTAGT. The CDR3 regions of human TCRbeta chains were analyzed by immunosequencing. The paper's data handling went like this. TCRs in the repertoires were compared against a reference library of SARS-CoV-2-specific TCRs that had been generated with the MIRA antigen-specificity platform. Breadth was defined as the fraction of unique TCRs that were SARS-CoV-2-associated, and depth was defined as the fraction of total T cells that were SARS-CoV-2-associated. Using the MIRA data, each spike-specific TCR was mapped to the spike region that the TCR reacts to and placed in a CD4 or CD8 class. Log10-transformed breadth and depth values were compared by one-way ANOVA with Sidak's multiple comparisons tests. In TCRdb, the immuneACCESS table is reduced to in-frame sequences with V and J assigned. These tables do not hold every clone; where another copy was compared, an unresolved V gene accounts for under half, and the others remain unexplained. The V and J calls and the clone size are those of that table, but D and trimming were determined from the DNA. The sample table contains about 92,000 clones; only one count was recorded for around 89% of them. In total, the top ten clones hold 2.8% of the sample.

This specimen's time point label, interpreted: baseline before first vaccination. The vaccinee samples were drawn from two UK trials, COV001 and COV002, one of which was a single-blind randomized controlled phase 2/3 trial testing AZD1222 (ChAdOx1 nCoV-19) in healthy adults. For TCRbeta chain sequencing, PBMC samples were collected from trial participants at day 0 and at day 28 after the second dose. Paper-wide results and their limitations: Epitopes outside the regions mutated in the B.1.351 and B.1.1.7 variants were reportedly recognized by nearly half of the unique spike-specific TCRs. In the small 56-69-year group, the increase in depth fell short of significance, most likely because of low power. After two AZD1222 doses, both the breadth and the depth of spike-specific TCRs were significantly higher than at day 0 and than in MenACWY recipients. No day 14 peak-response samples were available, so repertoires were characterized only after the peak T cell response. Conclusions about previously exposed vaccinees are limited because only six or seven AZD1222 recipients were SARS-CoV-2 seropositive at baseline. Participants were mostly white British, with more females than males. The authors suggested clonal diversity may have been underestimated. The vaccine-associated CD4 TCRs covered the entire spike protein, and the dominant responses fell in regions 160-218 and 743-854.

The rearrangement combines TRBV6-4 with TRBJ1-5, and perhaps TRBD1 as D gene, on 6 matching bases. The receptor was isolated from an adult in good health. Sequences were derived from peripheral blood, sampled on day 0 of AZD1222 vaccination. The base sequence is TGTGCCAGCAGTGAAACAGGGAATAGCAATCAGCCCCAGCATTTT. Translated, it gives CASSETGNSNQPQHF.